These 25 T cell receptor beta chains share one sample of origin, sequenced in a study of T cell changes during pregnancy in multiple sclerosis. The method was immunoSEQ multiplex PCR; TCRdb's version includes in-frame clones alone and lacks a portion of them. The table has 84,000 or so clones, 90% to 95% seen once. The source material was peripheral blood, sampled in the third trimester of pregnancy. Source of these receptors: a female donor with multiple sclerosis, enrolled in a pregnancy study.

The CDR3 sequence: CATRRLEGLGGNTIYF. The DNA of the CDR3 is TGTGCCACCCGTCGCTTGGAGGGATTGGGAGGAAACACCATATATTTT. The chain couples TRBV19 to TRBJ1-3, with D unclear. This CDR3 spans 16 amino acids. Between the trimmed V and J ends, which lost 10 bases and 4 bases, there was a span of 23 bases. CDR1 and CDR2 (germline): LNHDA, SQIVND (reference sequence).

This clone was found once. The V and J genes are TRBV5-1 and TRBJ2-2; weak D call: TRBD2 (7 bases). Trimming took off 0 bases at V and 0 bases at J, with 9 bases between the two ends. This CDR3 is built from 16 residues. From germline, CDR1 is SGHRS and CDR2 YFSETQ. The DNA of the CDR3 is TGCGCCAGCAGCTTGGTGGGGGGGCCGAACACCGGGGAGCTGTTTTTT. Its translation is CASSLVGGPNTGELFF.

The gene calls are TRBV4-3 and TRBJ2-5, with D unclear. Germline CDR1 LGHNA, CDR2 YSLEER. Trimming removed 4 bases at V and 8 bases at J, with 8 bases between. The CDR3 runs 11 residues. This CDR3 is CASSPLITQYF. The CDR3 nucleotides read TGCGCCAGCAGCCCACTCATTACCCAGTACTTC.

V gene TRBV27 combines with J gene TRBJ2-1; a weak D match, TRBD1 (6 bases). From germline, CDR1 is MNHEY and CDR2 SMNVEV (reference sequence). CDR3 length: 15 amino acids. V was trimmed by 2 bases and J by 0 bases, leaving 8 bases between them. The CDR3 reads CASSLTGSSYNEQFF. The CDR3 bases are TGTGCCAGCAGTTTAACAGGGTCCTCCTACAATGAGCAGTTCTTC.

This chain connects TRBV6-1 to TRBJ2-7, with 7 bases fitting TRBD2. The CDR3 is made up of 13 amino acids. Germline V gene data show CDR1 as MNHNS and CDR2 as SASEGT. The V and J ends lost 1 base and 6 bases, in that order; junction bases with no gene match: 3. The DNA of the CDR3 is TGTGCCAGCAGTGAAGGGGCGGGGGTCGAGCAGTACTTC. It yields the protein CASSEGAGVEQYF.

This clone is labeled medium-sized. This chain connects TRBV6-4 to TRBJ2-1, with 9 bases that match TRBD2. With 8 bases clipped from V and 5 bases from J, the junction kept 7 bases outside the gene matches. Germline CDR1 reads MRHNA; CDR2 reads SNTAGT. This CDR3 region has 14 residues. The CDR3 nucleotides read TGTGCCAGCGCAGCTAGCGGGGAAAACAATGAGCAGTTCTTC. Its protein product is CASAASGENNEQFF.

This chain links TRBV2 with TRBJ1-2; TRBD1 might be the D (6 bases). Germline V gene sequence: CDR1 SNHLY, CDR2 FYNNEI. There are 13 residues in the CDR3. V dropped 8 bases and J dropped 9 bases, with 19 bases sitting between them. This CDR3 reads CASVETGPYRYTF. DNA for the CDR3: TGTGCCAGCGTAGAGACAGGTCCATATCGCTACACCTTC.

This chain uses TRBV18 with TRBJ1-1; TRBD1 is a possible D gene (5 bases). Germline V lookup: CDR1 KGHSH, CDR2 LQKENI. Trimming pared 6 bases from V and 1 base from J, leaving 21 bases between. This CDR3 spans 17 amino acids. CDR3 sequence (DNA): TGTGCCAGCTCCCTGGAAAGTGGGGGACTTTGGAACACTGAAGCTTTCTTT. Amino acid sequence: CASSLESGGLWNTEAFF.

This chain uses TRBV18 with TRBJ2-7; D is perhaps TRBD2 (6 bases). The V gene lost 3 bases and the J gene lost 3 bases, with 27 bases spanning the gap. This CDR3 region has 19 residues. Germline V gene data show CDR1 as KGHSH and CDR2 as LQKENI. CDR3 sequence: CASSPKVASVRSLYYEQYF. The CDR3 region has the DNA TGTGCCAGCTCACCGAAGGTCGCTAGCGTTCGCAGTCTTTACTACGAGCAGTACTTC.

The rearrangement uses TRBV7-2 and TRBJ2-7; D is undetermined. Germline V gene sequence: CDR1 SGHTA, CDR2 FQGNSA. Trimming took 2 bases from V and 0 from J, leaving 8 bases between them. This CDR3 contains 14 residues. This CDR3 reads CASSLTPASYEQYF. CDR3 coding DNA: TGTGCCAGCAGCTTAACTCCCGCCTCCTACGAGCAGTACTTC. Full variable domain (outside the CDR3, taken from reference TRBV7-2 and TRBJ2-7): GAGVSQSPSNKVTEKGKDVELRCDPISGHTALYWYRQSLGQGLEFLIYFQGNSAPDKSGLPSDRFSAERTGGSVSTLTIQRTQQEDSAVYLCASSLTPASYEQYFGPGTRLTVT.

This clone was seen only a few times. The CDR3 DNA reads as TGTGCCAGCGGGGGCTTCACTGAAGCTTTCTTT. Translated, it gives CASGGFTEAFF. V is TRBV6-1 and J is TRBJ1-1; D may be TRBD1 (6 bases). Germline V lookup: CDR1 MNHNS, CDR2 SASEGT. This CDR3 has 11 residues. V dropped 8 bases and J dropped 4 bases, with 8 bases sitting between them.

The V call is TRBV11-2, the J call TRBJ1-5, with D perhaps TRBD1 (6 bases). The CDR3 length is 13 residues. Germline CDR1 SGHAT, CDR2 FQNNGV. V lost 5 bases and J lost 9, with 14 bases in between. CDR3 protein: CASSLTGTRPQHF. The CDR3 nucleotides read TGTGCCAGCAGCCTCACAGGGACTAGGCCCCAGCATTTT.

The J gene is TRBJ1-2, the V gene TRBV6-1; D is possibly TRBD1 (5 bases). Between the trimmed V and J ends, which lost 2 bases and 4 bases, there was a span of 8 bases. The length of the CDR3 is 13 residues. Germline V gene data show CDR1 as MNHNS and CDR2 as SASEGT. CDR3 DNA: TGTGCCAGCAGTGAAAGGGGCATCTATGGCTACACCTTC. Protein product: CASSERGIYGYTF.

The V and J genes are TRBV30 and TRBJ1-2; 7 positions agree with TRBD1. V shed 3 bases, J shed 4 bases, and the junction held 5 bases outside the gene matches. The length of the CDR3 is 13 residues. The germline CDR1 and CDR2 sequences are GTSNPN and SVGIG (reference sequence). CDR3 sequence (DNA): TGTGCCTGGAGCTCCGGGACAGTCTATGGCTACACCTTC. This translates into CAWSSGTVYGYTF.

The chain links TRBV28 to TRBJ2-2; 8 bases line up with TRBD1. The CDR3 runs 15 residues. The germline V gene has CDR1 MDHEN and CDR2 SYDVKM. Trimming cost V 5 bases and J 5 bases; bases outside gene matches: 7. The CDR3 DNA sequence: TGTGCCAGCAGTGCCCGGGACAGGAGAACCGGGGAGCTGTTTTTT. Translating gives CASSARDRRTGELFF.

This clone has just one count. The rearrangement uses TRBV27 and TRBJ1-5, with 7 bases identical to TRBD1. CDR1 is MNHEY, CDR2 SMNVEV, per germline (reference sequence). V lost 4 bases to trimming and J lost 4 bases; unmatched junction nucleotides: 7. The CDR3 has 15 amino acids. The CDR3 coding sequence is TGTGCCAGCAGTTCCCGGGACAGCCCAAATCAGCCCCAGCATTTT. Translating it yields CASSSRDSPNQPQHF.

The chain joins TRBV29-1 to TRBJ2-7, with D possibly being TRBD2 (6 bases). V was cut by 6 bases and J by 0 bases, with 21 bases left in between. CDR3 length: 16 amino acids. CDR1 is SQVTM, CDR2 ANQGSEA, per germline. The CDR3 bases are TGCAGCGTCCCGGGACTCGGGGTGGGTAGCTCCTACGAGCAGTACTTC. Translating gives CSVPGLGVGSSYEQYF.

This clone was picked up a small number of times. The rearrangement joins TRBV2 to TRBJ1-2, with 8 bases lining up with TRBD1. CDR1 SNHLY and CDR2 FYNNEI come from the germline V gene. The CDR3 is made up of 13 amino acids. Trimming removed 7 bases from V and 3 bases from J; junction bases left unmatched: 4. The CDR3 nucleotides are TGTGCCAGCAAGTTGACAGGGGACTATGGCTACACCTTC. The encoded protein is CASKLTGDYGYTF.

The gene calls are TRBV29-1 and TRBJ1-3; 12 bases line up with TRBD1. Germline loops: CDR1 SQVTM, CDR2 ANQGSEA. The CDR3 is 16 amino acids. Trimming at V came to 6 bases and at J to 2 bases, leaving 8 bases not matched to a gene. The CDR3, as DNA: TGCAGCGTACTCCCGGGACAGGGGGCCACTGGAAACACCATATATTTT. Residues: CSVLPGQGATGNTIYF.

This chain links TRBV27 with TRBJ1-5, with TRBD1 identical over 8 bases. CDR1 is MNHEY and CDR2 is SMNVEV in the germline V gene (reference sequence). Trimming at V came to 2 bases and at J to 2 bases, leaving 2 bases not matched to a gene. This CDR3 comprises 15 residues. The chain's CDR3 is CASSLMTGGNQPQHF. CDR3 sequence (DNA): TGTGCCAGCAGTTTAATGACAGGGGGCAATCAGCCCCAGCATTTT.

J is TRBJ2-1 and V is TRBV5-1; 7 bases fit TRBD1. The V segment lost 1 base and the J segment 8 bases; nucleotides outside the gene matches: 9. The CDR3 totals 15 residues. The germline gives CDR1 SGHRS, CDR2 YFSETQ. The CDR3 coding sequence is TGCGCCAGCAGCTTGAGCGGCAGGGGGATCGATGAGCAGTTCTTC. Amino acids: CASSLSGRGIDEQFF.

The chain couples TRBV27 to TRBJ2-1, with D perhaps TRBD1 (6 bases). Germline V lookup: CDR1 MNHEY, CDR2 SMNVEV (reference sequence). Trimming removed 6 bases from V and 0 bases from J, with 12 bases in between. The CDR3 is 15 amino acids. The DNA for the CDR3 is TGTGCCAGCAGCAGCCGGACAGTCTCCTACAATGAGCAGTTCTTC. The encoded protein is CASSSRTVSYNEQFF.

CDR3 residues: CASSVTGDNQPQHF. CDR3 DNA: TGTGCCAGCAGTGTTACAGGAGACAATCAGCCCCAGCATTTT. The genes are TRBV6-4 and TRBJ1-5, with D tentatively TRBD1 (5 bases). This CDR3 has 14 residues. V was pared by 4 bases and J by 3 bases, with 10 bases between. Germline V gene data show CDR1 as MRHNA and CDR2 as SNTAGT.

The J gene is TRBJ1-5, the V gene TRBV6-1; no definite D call. The CDR3 is 14 amino acids. V was trimmed by 1 base and J by 7 bases, leaving 11 bases between them. The germline CDR1 and CDR2 sequences are MNHNS and SASEGT. The CDR3 sequence is CASSEVGNRQPQHF. The CDR3 DNA reads TGTGCCAGCAGTGAAGTCGGGAATCGCCAGCCCCAGCATTTT.

The genes are TRBV10-3 and TRBJ2-5, with a tentative D call TRBD2 (6 bases). The CDR3 has 14 amino acids. Trimming removed 0 bases from V and 5 bases from J, with 10 bases in between. Germline loops: CDR1 ENHRY, CDR2 SYGVKD. The chain's CDR3 is CAISESGGRETQYF. The CDR3 nucleotides are TGTGCCATCAGTGAGTCCGGAGGGCGGGAGACCCAGTACTTC.